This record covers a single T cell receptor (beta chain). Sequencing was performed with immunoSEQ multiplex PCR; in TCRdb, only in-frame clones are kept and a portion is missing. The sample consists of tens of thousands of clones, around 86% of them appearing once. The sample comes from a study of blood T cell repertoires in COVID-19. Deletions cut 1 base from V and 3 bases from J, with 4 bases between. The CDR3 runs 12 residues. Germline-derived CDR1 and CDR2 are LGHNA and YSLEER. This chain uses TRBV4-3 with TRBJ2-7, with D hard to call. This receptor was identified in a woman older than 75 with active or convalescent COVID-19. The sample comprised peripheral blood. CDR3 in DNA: TGCGCCAGCAGCCAAGCGGTCTACGAGCAGTACTTC. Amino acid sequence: CASSQAVYEQYF.